The 21 T cell receptor beta chains presented below share a single source sample, sequenced in a study of T cells in Graves' hyperthyroidism and ophthalmopathy. Amplification yielded TCR beta CDR3 regions, with RNA transcripts as the source. A first-round RT-PCR of the TCR CDR3 used the HTBI primer set. TCRdb reprocessed the multiplex PCR reads via MiXCR and lists one record per CDR3 protein. The sample has more than 450,000 distinct CDR3 sequences, about 20% seen once. Material: blood. Receptors were obtained from a man aged 35-49 years with Graves' ophthalmopathy.

The chain combines TRBV3-1 with TRBJ2-3; 10 bases are shared with TRBD2. V lost 0 bases and J lost 6; bases outside the gene matches: 6. CDR1 is LGHDT and CDR2 is YNNKEL in the germline V gene (reference sequence). The CDR3 totals 16 residues. CDR3 loop: CASSQDPSGSRDTQYF. The CDR3 bases are TGTGCCAGCAGCCAAGATCCTAGCGGGAGCCGGGATACGCAGTATTTT.

V is TRBV9 and J is TRBJ1-3, with TRBD1 matching over 7 bases. From germline, CDR1 is SGDLS and CDR2 YYNGEE. V trimming: 3 bases; J trimming: 2 bases; junction bases outside the gene matches: 5. The CDR3 is made up of 15 amino acids. The CDR3 DNA is TGTGCCAGCAGCGGATCTACAGGGGCTGGAAACACCATATATTTT. Residues: CASSGSTGAGNTIYF.

This clonotype has more than one count but fewer than ten. The chain joins TRBV28 to TRBJ2-3; either TRBD1 or TRBD2 may supply D (5 bases each). This CDR3 comprises 15 residues. V was clipped by 5 bases and J by 4 bases, with 16 bases between them. From germline, CDR1 is MDHEN and CDR2 SYDVKM. The CDR3 loop reads CASSVGDRTPDTQYF. Here the CDR3 DNA reads TGTGCCAGCAGTGTAGGGGACCGCACCCCAGATACGCAGTATTTT.

This clonotype occurred many times. The chain employs TRBV28 and TRBJ2-1; a weak D match, TRBD2 (6 bases). The V gene lost 2 bases and the J gene lost 7 bases, with 15 bases spanning the gap. This CDR3 spans 15 amino acids. The V gene's germline CDR1 is MDHEN and CDR2 SYDVKM. Written as DNA, the CDR3 is TGTGCCAGCAGTTTAGCGGGACTCCAATTGAATGAGCAGTTCTTC. Translation gives CASSLAGLQLNEQFF.

This clonotype showed up many times. A junction end diverges from the germline sequence, so it may reflect a read error. The gene calls are TRBV20-1 and TRBJ2-3; 7 bases are shared with TRBD1. The CDR3 has 14 residues. Germline CDR1 reads DFQATT; CDR2 reads SNEGSKA (reference sequence). CDR3 coding DNA: TGCAGTGCGAGAGGACAGGACAGGACAGATACGCAGTATTTT. The encoded protein is CSARGQDRTDTQYF.

Only one count was recorded for this clonotype. The V call is TRBV6-1, the J call TRBJ2-5, with 8 bases that match TRBD1. Germline loops: CDR1 MNHNS, CDR2 SASEGT. With 8 bases clipped from V and 1 base from J, the junction kept 6 bases outside the gene matches. The CDR3 has 14 amino acids. The CDR3 bases are TGTGCCAGCGGCCCGACAGGGGTCCAAGAGACCCAGTACTTC. This translates into CASGPTGVQETQYF.

The chain uses TRBV7-3 and TRBJ2-3, with TRBD2 matching over 16 bases. Germline loops: CDR1 SGHTA, CDR2 FQGTGA. CDR3 length: 19 amino acids. With V trimmed by 5 bases and J by 3 bases, 11 bases remained unmatched. The CDR3 coding sequence is TGTGCCAGCAGCCCCACGGGACTAGCGGGAGGGCCATGGACAGATACGCAGTATTTT. Encoded protein: CASSPTGLAGGPWTDTQYF. The entire variable domain, with the rest obtained from reference TRBV7-3 and TRBJ2-3, is as follows: GAGVSQTPSNKVTEKGKYVELRCDPISGHTALYWYRQSLGQGPEFLIYFQGTGAADDSGLPNDRFFAVRPEGSVSTLKIQRTERGDSAVYLCASSPTGLAGGPWTDTQYFGPGTRLTVL.

Only a few counts were recorded for this clonotype. V and J are TRBV18 and TRBJ2-5; 10 bases are shared with TRBD1. This CDR3 spans 14 amino acids. The J segment lost 5 bases and the V segment lost 3 bases, leaving 3 bases of the junction unmatched. The germline CDR1 and CDR2 sequences are KGHSH and LQKENI. The DNA for the CDR3 is TGTGCCAGCTCACCGGGACAGGGGTACGAGACCCAGTACTTC. Translated: CASSPGQGYETQYF.

This clonotype came up a few times. The chain employs TRBV27 and TRBJ2-7; perhaps D is TRBD1 or TRBD2 (5 bases each). V dropped 3 bases and J dropped 1 base, with 13 bases sitting between them. Germline V gives CDR1 MNHEY, CDR2 SMNVEV (reference sequence). The CDR3 extends over 15 amino acids. CDR3 region: CASSFEGEGSYEQYF. The CDR3 DNA reads as TGTGCCAGCAGTTTCGAGGGCGAGGGGTCCTACGAGCAGTACTTC.

This clonotype was observed many times. This sequence joins TRBV28 and TRBJ2-7; D may be TRBD1 or TRBD2 (5 bases each). The CDR3 consists of 13 residues. CDR1 and CDR2 (germline): MDHEN, SYDVKM. The V gene lost 3 bases and the J gene lost 8 bases, with 14 bases spanning the gap. CDR3 nucleotide sequence: TGTGCCAGCAGTTTTCCCGCCTCGGGACAGCAGTACTTC. This translates into CASSFPASGQQYF.

This clonotype was counted ten times or more. The rearrangement links TRBV6-1 to TRBJ1-1; 7 bases align to TRBD1. This CDR3 region has 13 residues. Trimming at V came to 6 bases and at J to 0 bases, leaving 1 base not matched to a gene. From germline, CDR1 is MNHNS and CDR2 SASEGT. Here the CDR3 reads CASRDRMNTEAFF. The CDR3 region has the DNA TGTGCCAGCAGGGACAGGATGAACACTGAAGCTTTCTTT.

CDR3 nucleotide sequence: TGTGCCAGCAGAGCACCGGGACAGGGGGTCAATCAGCCCCAGCATTTT. Protein product: CASRAPGQGVNQPQHF. The rearrangement joins TRBV25-1 to TRBJ1-5; TRBD1 agrees at 11 bases. The CDR3 extends over 16 amino acids. The germline gives CDR1 MGHDK, CDR2 SYGVNS. The V and J ends lost 6 bases and 3 bases, in that order; junction bases with no gene match: 7.

The chain couples TRBV6-1 to TRBJ2-3; TRBD2 matches 8 bases. The CDR3 runs to 13 residues. J gave up 2 bases and V 10 bases, and 5 bases lay outside the gene matches. CDR1 is MNHNS and CDR2 is SASEGT in the germline V gene. The CDR3 nucleotides read TGTGCCACCACGGGAGGGGACACAGATACGCAGTATTTT. Protein product: CATTGGDTDTQYF.

On this clonotype: A read error may be the cause here, since a much bigger clone is one base away. The chain has TRBV28 and TRBJ1-1; a weak D match, TRBD1 (5 bases). CDR1 and CDR2 from the germline V gene are MDHEN and SYDVKM. CDR3 length: 13 amino acids. CDR3 protein: CASSFSRATKAFF. Written as DNA, the CDR3 is TGTGCCAGCAGTTTCTCCAGGGCCACTAAAGCTTTCTTT.

This chain uses TRBV7-3 with TRBJ2-3; D may match TRBD1 or TRBD2 (5 bases each). Germline V gene data show CDR1 as SGHTA and CDR2 as FQGTGA. The CDR3 spans 13 residues. Between the trimmed V and J ends, which lost 5 bases and 6 bases, there was a span of 12 bases. Written as DNA, the CDR3 is TGTGCCAGCAGCCCAGGGAGCGCGGATACGCAGTATTTT. It translates to CASSPGSADTQYF.

This chain links TRBV12-3 or TRBV12-4 with TRBJ1-4, with 8 bases matching TRBD1. CDR3 size: 13 residues. Trimming removed 10 bases from V and 4 bases from J; junction bases left unmatched: 5. CDR3 nucleotide sequence: TGTGCCACCCAGGACAGGGATAATGAAAAACTGTTTTTT. Its translation is CATQDRDNEKLFF.

Points on this clonotype: One end of the junction is discordant with germline, which a read error may explain. The V and J genes are TRBV28 and TRBJ2-6, with D possibly matching TRBD1 (6 bases). Germline-derived CDR1 and CDR2 are MDHEN and SYDVKM. The CDR3 is 16 residues long. CDR3 loop: CAGSEDRFLWANVLTF. CDR3 nucleotide sequence: TGTGCCGGCAGTGAAGACAGGTTCCTCTGGGCCAACGTCCTGACTTTC.

This chain joins TRBV7-3 and TRBJ2-3; D not resolved. The CDR3 sequence is 14 residues long. V was trimmed by 2 bases and J by 1 base, leaving 7 bases between them. The germline V gene has CDR1 SGHTA and CDR2 FQGTGA. CDR3 in amino acids: CASSLAMGTDTQYF. CDR3 DNA: TGTGCCAGCAGCTTAGCGATGGGCACAGATACGCAGTATTTT.

This clonotype was recorded a few times. This rearrangement joins TRBV4-1 to TRBJ1-5, with D maybe TRBD1 (5 bases). Germline CDR1 is MGHRA and CDR2 is YSYEKL. Trimming pared 4 bases from V and 7 bases from J, leaving 17 bases between. The CDR3 totals 15 residues. The CDR3 DNA reads TGCGCCAGCAGCCCTCTTTGGGCGAGGGGCCAGCCCCAGCATTTT. This gives the protein CASSPLWARGQPQHF.

This clonotype was seen many times. This chain joins TRBV18 and TRBJ2-1, with D possibly TRBD1 on 5 matching bases. Germline V gives CDR1 KGHSH, CDR2 LQKENI. The CDR3 totals 16 residues. Trimming shortened V by 2 bases and J by 1 base, and 12 bases separated the two germline ends. The CDR3 reads CASSPFSGQSYNEQFF. In nucleotides, the CDR3 is TGTGCCAGCTCACCATTTTCAGGGCAGTCCTACAATGAGCAGTTCTTC.

This clonotype was recorded once. A read error is possible here, since a much larger clone lies one base away. The genes are TRBV6-1 and TRBJ2-3; 10 bases are a match to TRBD2. Trimming removed 7 bases from V and 6 bases from J; junction bases left unmatched: 13. The CDR3 sequence is 16 residues long. CDR1 is MNHNS and CDR2 is SASEGT in the germline V gene. In DNA, the CDR3 is TGTGCCAGCAACGGTGCCCTAGCGGGGGTCCAGGATACGCAGTATTTT. This translates into CASNGALAGVQDTQYF.